This T cell receptor beta chain is drawn from a study of CD8+ T cells in alopecia areata. Looking at the study overall: Tofacitinib continued for 6 to 18 months and was then withheld for 6 months.

In alopecia areata patients, both lesional scalp punch biopsies and peripheral blood were collected. The CDR3 totals 16 residues. Germline trimming cut 1 base from V and 2 bases from J; bases unmatched to any gene: 2. From germline, CDR1 is LNHNV and CDR2 YYDKDF (reference sequence). General study points: There were also resident alphabeta T cells of normal skin sequenced in scalp samples.

On this clone itself: Antigen specificity is unknown.

In each case, RNA was isolated and then reverse transcribed into cDNA as the sequencing template. The table came from immunoSEQ multiplex PCR; TCRdb's copy has only in-frame clones and leaves some out. In the table there are some 13,000 clones, roughly 55% of which are singletons. The chain combines TRBV15 with TRBJ1-5; 10 bases align to TRBD1. The receptor's source is a human donor with alopecia areata. What was sequenced was skin. CDR3 coding DNA: TGTGCCACCAGCAGAGCGGGGACAGGGGGCAATCAGCCCCAGCATTTT. Amino acids: CATSRAGTGGNQPQHF.